Listed below are T cell receptor beta chains from one sample, sequenced in a study of Graves' ophthalmopathy and Graves' hyperthyroidism. TCRdb passed the multiplex PCR reads through MiXCR, listing each CDR3 protein once. The sample consists of around 1.1 million distinct CDR3 sequences, less than 45% of them appearing once. Sequencing was done on a sample of peripheral blood or thyroid tissue (not recorded which). Every receptor here comes from an adult man with Graves' hyperthyroidism. The CDR3 runs from the conserved cysteine through the conserved F or W. Each record gives: clone size, CDR3 length, J gene, D gene, V gene, CDR3 DNA, CDR3 protein. D genes are given only for firm matches. A row's size may be missing; if present it is once, few, many or a size class.

many 13 TRBJ2-7 NA TRBV10-3 TGTGCCATCAGGGACAGAGACTCCTACGAGCAGTACTTC CAIRDRDSYEQYF
NA 15 TRBJ1-1 TRBD1 TRBV10-3 TGTGCCATCAACGATGACAGGGGGCTGAACACTGAAGCTTTCTTT CAINDDRGLNTEAFF
many 14 TRBJ1-1 NA TRBV12-3/TRBV12-4 TGTGCCAGCAGTTTCGAACAGATGAACACTGAAGCTTTCTTT CASSFEQMNTEAFF
few 11 TRBJ2-7 NA TRBV24-1 TGTGCCACCGGCAAAGGGGTCGAGCAGTACTTC CATGKGVEQYF
NA 13 TRBJ1-5 TRBD1 TRBV6-5 TGTGCCAGCCGCAGGGGGGGCAGTCAGTCCCAGCATTTT CASRRGGSQSQHF
NA 16 TRBJ1-5 NA TRBV7-8 TGTGCCAGCAGCCTGTACGGTGCCGGGGCTCAGTGGCCCCAGCATTTT CASSLYGAGAQWPQHF
NA 11 TRBJ2-6 NA TRBV20-1 TGCAGTGCTAGGGGGGCCCGGGACCTGACCTTC CSARGARDLTF
few 12 TRBJ1-2 NA TRBV12-3/TRBV12-4 TGTGCCAGCAGTTTAGGGGAGCATGGCTACACCTTC CASSLGEHGYTF
few 15 TRBJ2-2 TRBD2 TRBV7-8 TGTGCCAGCAGCTTAGCGGGGGGGTTCGCCGGGGAGCTGTTTTTT CASSLAGGFAGELFF
NA 18 TRBJ2-3 TRBD1 TRBV7-2 TGTGCCAGCAGCTTAGGGACAGGGGGTTTTTTTGGGACAGATACGCAGTATTTT CASSLGTGGFFGTDTQYF
NA 13 TRBJ2-7 TRBD1 TRBV6-5 TGTGCCAGCAACGGACAGGGGGCGGGCGAGCAGTACTTC CASNGQGAGEQYF
NA 16 TRBJ1-5 TRBD1 TRBV12-3/TRBV12-4 TGTGCCAGCACCTCCGAGGACAGGGGGCATGTTCAGCCCCAGCATTTT CASTSEDRGHVQPQHF
few 16 TRBJ2-7 TRBD1 TRBV2 TGTGCCAGCAGTCGTAACAGGGGGGCTGGGGTCTACGAGCAGTACTTC CASSRNRGAGVYEQYF
NA 13 TRBJ1-6 NA TRBV29-1 TGCAGCGTTGAGGGCTGGCAGGGTTCACCCCTCCACTTT CSVEGWQGSPLHF
NA 16 TRBJ2-7 TRBD1 TRBV11-2 TGTGCCAGCAGCTCTACCCGGGACAGAATTCACTACGAGCAGTACTTC CASSSTRDRIHYEQYF
NA 15 TRBJ1-5 NA TRBV20-1 TGCAGTGCTAGAGATTGTACAGGAAGCAATCAGCCCCAGCATTTT CSARDCTGSNQPQHF
many 13 TRBJ2-5 NA TRBV20-1 TGCAGTGCTAGAGATTTTCCCGACGGGGCCCAGTACTTC CSARDFPDGAQYF
many 15 TRBJ1-2 NA TRBV5-1 TGCGCCAGCAGCTTGGCTGGACAGAGCATCCATGGCTACACCTTC CASSLAGQSIHGYTF
many 13 TRBJ2-7 NA TRBV14 TGTGCCAGCAGCGAGACAGGGAGGCGCGAGCAGTACTTC CASSETGRREQYF
NA 11 TRBJ1-5 NA TRBV10-3 TGTGCCATCAGTGATAGGGGTTCTCAGCATTTT CAISDRGSQHF
few 14 TRBJ1-2 TRBD1 TRBV20-1 TGCAGTGCTGCCGGGACAGGGGACGCCCCTGGCTACACCTTC CSAAGTGDAPGYTF
NA 13 TRBJ2-7 TRBD1 TRBV20-1 TGCAGTGCGAGCGCAGGGGGCAGGTACACGCAGTACTTC CSASAGGRYTQYF
once 14 TRBJ1-1 NA TRBV5-1 TGCGCCAGCAGCCAAGGTGGTATGAGCACTGAAGCTTTCTTT CASSQGGMSTEAFF
many 15 TRBJ2-7 TRBD1 TRBV19 TGTGCCAGTAGTATCGCGCATGGACAGGGATGGGAGCAGTACTTC CASSIAHGQGWEQYF
NA 15 TRBJ2-7 NA TRBV7-9 TGCGCCAGCAGCTTGCGGGGAAGATTCTCCTACGAGCAGTACTTC CASSLRGRFSYEQYF
NA 15 TRBJ2-7 NA TRBV7-2 TGTGCCAGCAGCCTACATGACGGACACTCTAACGAGCAGTACTTC CASSLHDGHSNEQYF
NA 13 TRBJ2-2 NA TRBV7-3 TGTGCCAGCGGCCCGCCGAACACCGGGGAGCTGTTTTTT CASGPPNTGELFF
few 14 TRBJ1-2 TRBD1 TRBV6-5 TGTGCCAGCAGTAACGGACAGGGCGGGAATGGCTACACCTTC CASSNGQGGNGYTF
many 14 TRBJ1-2 NA TRBV6-5 TGTGCCAGCAGACCGGACGGACCTTCCTATGGCTACACCTTC CASRPDGPSYGYTF
NA 17 TRBJ1-5 TRBD1 TRBV12-3/TRBV12-4 TGTGCCAGCAGTTTGGTGTCAGGACAGGTCGGCAATCAGCCCCAGCATTTT CASSLVSGQVGNQPQHF
NA 12 TRBJ1-2 NA TRBV20-1 TGCAGTGGGAGGGGCCCAAACTATGGCTACACCTTC CSGRGPNYGYTF
NA 12 TRBJ2-7 NA TRBV18 TGTGCCAGCTCACCAATGGGGAACGAGCAGTACTTC CASSPMGNEQYF
NA 15 TRBJ2-7 TRBD1 TRBV12-3/TRBV12-4 TGTGCCAGCAGCCGCACGGGACAGTTTACCTACGAGCAGTACTTC CASSRTGQFTYEQYF
many 15 TRBJ1-6 NA TRBV9 TGTGCCAGCAGCTCCGACCCCTCGGGCGATTCACCCCTCCACTTT CASSSDPSGDSPLHF
NA 14 TRBJ1-5 NA TRBV15 TGTGCCACCAGCAGACAAGGGTTCAATCAGCCCCAGCATTTT CATSRQGFNQPQHF
NA 17 TRBJ1-2 TRBD1 TRBV7-9 TGTGCCAGCAGCTTAGGACAGGGGGCAGTGGGTAACTATGGCTACACCTTC CASSLGQGAVGNYGYTF
NA 18 TRBJ2-7 TRBD1 TRBV9 TGTGCCAGCAGCTTTGGGACAGGGGTGTCGCGCGATTCCTACGAGCAGTACTTC CASSFGTGVSRDSYEQYF
once 16 TRBJ2-5 TRBD2 TRBV10-1 TGCGCCAGCAGCCTGTTGGCCAGCGGGATTGCAGAGACCCAGTACTTC CASSLLASGIAETQYF
NA 16 TRBJ1-5 TRBD1 TRBV7-9 TGTGCCAGCAGCGAATTGGACAGGGGGACTGGATGGCCCCAGCATTTT CASSELDRGTGWPQHF